The clone carrying this T cell receptor beta chain appeared once. The antigen is undetermined. The junction does not match germline at one end; this may be a read error. This sample was included in a study of T cell responses to AZD1222 COVID-19 vaccine. Germline lookup yields CDR1 LGHNA and CDR2 YNFKEQ. The CDR3 spans 16 residues. TCRdb's table, derived via immunoSEQ multiplex PCR, lists solely in-frame clones and lacks some. The sample gives approximately 130,000 clones, approximately 91% of which show up once; approximately 6% is in the top ten. Whole-study findings and limits: Repertoires in all cases were sampled only once the peak T cell response had passed. The study found vaccine-associated CD4 TCRs spanning spike, dominant at 160-218 and 743-854.

Sequenced here: peripheral blood, sampled 28 days after the second AZD1222 dose. The clonotype originates from an adult who received the AZD1222 COVID-19 vaccine. The chain links TRBV4-2 to TRBJ2-2; 9 positions match TRBD1. The CDR3 region is CPSPQDRGGLSGELFF. CDR3 sequence (DNA): TGTCCCAGCCCCCAAGACAGGGGGGGGTTGTCCGGGGAGCTGTTTTTT.